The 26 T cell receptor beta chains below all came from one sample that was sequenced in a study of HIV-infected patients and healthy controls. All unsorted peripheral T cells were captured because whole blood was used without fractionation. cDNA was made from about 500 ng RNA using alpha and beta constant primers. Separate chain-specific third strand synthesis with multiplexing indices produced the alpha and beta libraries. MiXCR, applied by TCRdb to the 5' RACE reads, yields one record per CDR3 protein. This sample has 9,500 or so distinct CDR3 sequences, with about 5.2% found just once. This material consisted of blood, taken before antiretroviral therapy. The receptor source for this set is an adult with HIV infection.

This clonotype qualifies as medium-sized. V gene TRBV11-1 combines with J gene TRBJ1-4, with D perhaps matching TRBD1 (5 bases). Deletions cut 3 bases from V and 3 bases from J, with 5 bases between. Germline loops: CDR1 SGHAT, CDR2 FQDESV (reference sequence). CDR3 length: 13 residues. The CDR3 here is CASSLGPNEKLFF. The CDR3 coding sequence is TGTGCCAGCAGCTTGGGACCTAATGAAAAACTGTTTTTT.

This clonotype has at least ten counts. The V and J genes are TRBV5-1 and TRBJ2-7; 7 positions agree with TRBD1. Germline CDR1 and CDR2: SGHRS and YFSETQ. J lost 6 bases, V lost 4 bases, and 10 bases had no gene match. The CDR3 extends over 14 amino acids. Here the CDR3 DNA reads TGCGCCAGCAGCCTCACAGGGGCCAGTCTCGAGCAGTACTTC. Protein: CASSLTGASLEQYF.

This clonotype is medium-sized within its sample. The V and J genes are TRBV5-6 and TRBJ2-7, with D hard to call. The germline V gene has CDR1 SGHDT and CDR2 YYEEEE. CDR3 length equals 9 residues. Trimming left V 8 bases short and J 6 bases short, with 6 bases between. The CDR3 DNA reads TGTGCCAGACCCCCCGAGCAGTACTTC. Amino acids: CARPPEQYF.

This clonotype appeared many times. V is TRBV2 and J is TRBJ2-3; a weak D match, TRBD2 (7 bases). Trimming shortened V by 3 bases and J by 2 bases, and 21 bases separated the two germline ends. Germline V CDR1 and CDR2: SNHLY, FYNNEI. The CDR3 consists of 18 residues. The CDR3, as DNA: TGTGCCAGCAGTGATCCCCCCCACGGGGGGCCGTACACAGATACGCAGTATTTT. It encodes CASSDPPHGGPYTDTQYF.

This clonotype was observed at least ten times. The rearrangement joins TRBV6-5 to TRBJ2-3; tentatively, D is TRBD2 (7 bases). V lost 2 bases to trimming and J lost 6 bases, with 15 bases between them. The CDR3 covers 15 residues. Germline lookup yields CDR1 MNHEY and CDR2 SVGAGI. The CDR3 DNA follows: TGTGCCAGCAGTTACCAGTCCCCGGGGGGCGATACGCAGTATTTT. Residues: CASSYQSPGGDTQYF.

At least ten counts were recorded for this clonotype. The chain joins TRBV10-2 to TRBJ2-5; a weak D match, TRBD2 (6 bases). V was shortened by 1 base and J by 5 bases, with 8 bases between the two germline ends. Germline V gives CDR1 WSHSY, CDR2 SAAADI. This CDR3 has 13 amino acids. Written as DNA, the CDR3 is TGCGCCAGCAGTGAGTTGGGGAGGGAGACCCAGTACTTC. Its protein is CASSELGRETQYF.

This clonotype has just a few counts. CDR3 loop: CASSEWASGGAGTQYF. The CDR3 DNA follows: TGTGCCAGCAGTGAATGGGCAAGCGGGGGGGCAGGTACGCAGTATTTT. This chain joins TRBV6-1 and TRBJ2-3, with 10 bases fitting TRBD2. The ends lost 2 bases at V and 8 bases at J; junction bases unmatched: 10. The germline V gene encodes CDR1 MNHNS and CDR2 SASEGT. This CDR3 contains 16 residues.

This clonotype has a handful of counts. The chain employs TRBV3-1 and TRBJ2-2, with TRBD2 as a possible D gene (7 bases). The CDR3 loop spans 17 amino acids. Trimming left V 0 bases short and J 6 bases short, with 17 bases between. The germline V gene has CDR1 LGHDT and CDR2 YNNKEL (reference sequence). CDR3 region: CASSQDLRGAFAGELFF. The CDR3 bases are TGTGCCAGCAGCCAAGATCTCCGGGGGGCCTTTGCCGGGGAGCTGTTTTTT. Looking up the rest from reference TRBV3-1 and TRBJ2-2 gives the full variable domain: DTAVSQTPKYLVTQMGNDKSIKCEQNLGHDTMYWYKQDSKKFLKIMFSYNNKELIINETVPNRFSPKSPDKAHLNLHINSLELGDSAVYFCASSQDLRGAFAGELFFGEGSRLTVL.

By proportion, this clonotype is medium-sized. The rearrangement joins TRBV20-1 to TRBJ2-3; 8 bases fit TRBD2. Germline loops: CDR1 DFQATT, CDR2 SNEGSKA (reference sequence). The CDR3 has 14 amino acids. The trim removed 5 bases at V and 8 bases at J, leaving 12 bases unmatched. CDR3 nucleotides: TGCAGTGCTCCGGGGGGGCTCCTTGGGGGTACGCAGTATTTT. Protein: CSAPGGLLGGTQYF.

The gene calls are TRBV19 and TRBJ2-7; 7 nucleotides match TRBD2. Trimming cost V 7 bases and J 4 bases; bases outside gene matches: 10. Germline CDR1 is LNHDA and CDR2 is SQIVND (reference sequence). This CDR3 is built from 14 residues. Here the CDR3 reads CASTPSGGSYEQYF. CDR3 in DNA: TGTGCCAGTACCCCGTCTGGCGGGAGTTACGAGCAGTACTTC.

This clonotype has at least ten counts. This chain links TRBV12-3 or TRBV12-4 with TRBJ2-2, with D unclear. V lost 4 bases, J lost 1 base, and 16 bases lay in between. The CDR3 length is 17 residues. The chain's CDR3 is CASSSPNLELNTGELFF. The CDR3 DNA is TGTGCCAGCAGTTCGCCCAACCTAGAACTGAACACCGGGGAGCTGTTTTTT.

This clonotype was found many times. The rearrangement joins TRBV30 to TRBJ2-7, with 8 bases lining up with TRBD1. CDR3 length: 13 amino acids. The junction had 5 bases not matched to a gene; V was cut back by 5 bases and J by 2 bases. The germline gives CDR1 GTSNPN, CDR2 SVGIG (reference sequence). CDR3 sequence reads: CAWSTGDTYEQYF. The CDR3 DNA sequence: TGTGCCTGGTCGACAGGGGACACCTACGAGCAGTACTTC.

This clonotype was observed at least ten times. The CDR3 protein is CASSFATSGALTYNEQFF. The CDR3 DNA reads TGTGCCAGCAGCTTCGCGACTAGCGGGGCACTTACCTACAATGAGCAGTTCTTC. This chain links TRBV5-6 with TRBJ2-1; the match to TRBD2 covers 11 bases. The V segment lost 2 bases and the J segment 2 bases; nucleotides outside the gene matches: 9. The CDR3 length is 18 residues. Germline CDR1 and CDR2: SGHDT and YYEEEE.

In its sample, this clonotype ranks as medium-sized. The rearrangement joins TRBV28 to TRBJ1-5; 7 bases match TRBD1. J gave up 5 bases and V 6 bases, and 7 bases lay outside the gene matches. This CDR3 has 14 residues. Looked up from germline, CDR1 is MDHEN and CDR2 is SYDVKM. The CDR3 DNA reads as TGTGCCAGCAGCTCCGGGACAGATTATCAGCCCCAGCATTTT. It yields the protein CASSSGTDYQPQHF. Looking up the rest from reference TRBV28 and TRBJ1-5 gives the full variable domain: DVKVTQSSRYLVKRTGEKVFLECVQDMDHENMFWYRQDPGLGLRLIYFSYDVKMKEKGDIPEGYSVSREKKERFSLILESASTNQTSMYLCASSSGTDYQPQHFGDGTRLSIL.

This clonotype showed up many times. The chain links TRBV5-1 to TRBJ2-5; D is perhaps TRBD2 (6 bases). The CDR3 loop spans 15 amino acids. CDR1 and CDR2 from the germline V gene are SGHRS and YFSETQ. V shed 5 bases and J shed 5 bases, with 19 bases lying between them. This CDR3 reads CASSPGLGSSETQYF. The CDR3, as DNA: TGCGCCAGCAGTCCGGGACTTGGCTCGTCGGAGACCCAGTACTTC.

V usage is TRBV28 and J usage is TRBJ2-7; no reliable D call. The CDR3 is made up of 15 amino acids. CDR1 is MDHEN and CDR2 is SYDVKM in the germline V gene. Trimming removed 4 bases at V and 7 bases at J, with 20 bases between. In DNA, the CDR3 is TGTGCCAGCAGTTCCCTAGGTTTTTCTGGTTGGGAGCAGTACTTC. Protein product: CASSSLGFSGWEQYF.

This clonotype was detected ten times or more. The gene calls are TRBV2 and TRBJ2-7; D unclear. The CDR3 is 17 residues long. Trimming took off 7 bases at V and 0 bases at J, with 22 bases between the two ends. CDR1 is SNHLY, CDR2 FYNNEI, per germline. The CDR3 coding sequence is TGTGCCAGCACCCCAGGATCATTTTCGACTGCCTCCTACGAGCAGTACTTC. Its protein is CASTPGSFSTASYEQYF.

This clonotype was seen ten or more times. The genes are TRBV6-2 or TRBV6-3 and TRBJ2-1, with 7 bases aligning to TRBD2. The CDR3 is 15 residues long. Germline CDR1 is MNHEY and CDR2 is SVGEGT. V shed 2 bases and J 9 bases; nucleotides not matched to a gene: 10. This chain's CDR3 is CASSYRASGPLEQFF. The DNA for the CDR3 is TGTGCCAGCAGTTACAGGGCTAGCGGCCCGCTTGAGCAGTTCTTC.

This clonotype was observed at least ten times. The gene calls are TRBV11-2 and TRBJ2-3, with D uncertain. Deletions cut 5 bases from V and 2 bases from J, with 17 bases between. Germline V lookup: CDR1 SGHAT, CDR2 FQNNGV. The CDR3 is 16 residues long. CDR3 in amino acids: CASSLQSGITTDTQYF. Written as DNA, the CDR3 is TGTGCCAGCAGCCTACAGAGTGGGATAACCACAGATACGCAGTATTTT.

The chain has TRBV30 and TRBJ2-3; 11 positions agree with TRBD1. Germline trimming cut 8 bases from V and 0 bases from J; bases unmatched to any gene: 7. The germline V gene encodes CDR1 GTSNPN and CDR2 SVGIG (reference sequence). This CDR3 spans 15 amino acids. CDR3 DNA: TGTGCCGCAACGGGACAGGGGGTGAGCACAGATACGCAGTATTTT. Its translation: CAATGQGVSTDTQYF.

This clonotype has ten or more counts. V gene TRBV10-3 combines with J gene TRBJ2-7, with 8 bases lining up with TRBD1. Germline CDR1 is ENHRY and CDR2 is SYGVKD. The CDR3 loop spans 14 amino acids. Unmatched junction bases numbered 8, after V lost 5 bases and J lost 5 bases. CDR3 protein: CAISSSTGEDEQYF. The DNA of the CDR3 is TGTGCCATCAGTTCTTCGACAGGGGAGGACGAGCAGTACTTC.

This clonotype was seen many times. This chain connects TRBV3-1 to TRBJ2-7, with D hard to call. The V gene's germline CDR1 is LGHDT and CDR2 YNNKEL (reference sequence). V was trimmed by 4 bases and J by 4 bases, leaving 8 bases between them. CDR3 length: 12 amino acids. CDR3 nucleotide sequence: TGTGCCAGCAGCCCCGGTCTGTACGAGCAGTACTTC. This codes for CASSPGLYEQYF.

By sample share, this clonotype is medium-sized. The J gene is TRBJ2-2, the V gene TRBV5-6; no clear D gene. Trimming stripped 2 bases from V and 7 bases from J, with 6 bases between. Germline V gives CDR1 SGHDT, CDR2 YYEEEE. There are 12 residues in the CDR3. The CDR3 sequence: CASSLGGGELFF. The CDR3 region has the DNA TGTGCCAGCAGCTTAGGCGGCGGGGAGCTGTTTTTT. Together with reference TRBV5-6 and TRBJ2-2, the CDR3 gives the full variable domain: DAGVTQSPTHLIKTRGQQVTLRCSPKSGHDTVSWYQQALGQGPQFIFQYYEEEERQRGNFPDRFSGHQFPNYSSELNVNALLLGDSALYLCASSLGGGELFFGEGSRLTVL.

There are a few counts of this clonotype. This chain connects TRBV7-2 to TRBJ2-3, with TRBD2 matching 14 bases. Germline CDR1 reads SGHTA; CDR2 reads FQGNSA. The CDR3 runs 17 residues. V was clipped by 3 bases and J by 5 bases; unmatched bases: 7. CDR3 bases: TGTGCCAGCAGCTTGGCGGGACTAGCGGGGGTAGAAGATACGCAGTATTTT. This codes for CASSLAGLAGVEDTQYF.

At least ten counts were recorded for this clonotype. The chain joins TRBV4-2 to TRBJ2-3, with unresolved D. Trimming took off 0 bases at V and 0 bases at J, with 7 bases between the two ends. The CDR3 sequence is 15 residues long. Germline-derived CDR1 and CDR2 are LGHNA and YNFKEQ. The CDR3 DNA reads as TGTGCCAGCAGCCAAGATTACCCCAGCACAGATACGCAGTATTTT. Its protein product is CASSQDYPSTDTQYF.

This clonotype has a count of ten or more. The CDR3, as DNA: TGTGCCAGCAGCTCGGGCGTGGGCACAGATACGCAGTATTTT. Its protein product is CASSSGVGTDTQYF. The chain combines TRBV7-9 with TRBJ2-3; D gene unclear. The germline V and J ends were trimmed by 4 bases and 1 base, with 9 bases remaining between them. This CDR3 contains 14 residues. Germline lookup yields CDR1 SEHNR and CDR2 FQNEAQ (reference sequence).